This T cell receptor beta chain was recovered during a study of CD8 T cells in Susac syndrome. The CDR3 is made up of 16 amino acids. Germline trimming cut 6 bases from V and 4 bases from J; bases unmatched to any gene: 11. Random hexamers primed reverse transcription of roughly 0.5 to 1 ug RNA. The CDR3 of TCR beta was amplified by immunoSEQ multiplex PCR across 54 Vbeta and 13 Jbeta. TCRdb independently ran MiXCR on the immunoSEQ multiplex PCR reads; one entry per CDR3 protein. The table has over 150,000 distinct CDR3 sequences, 90% to 95% seen once. The TCR originated in a human donor with multiple sclerosis. The rearrangement uses TRBV12-3 or TRBV12-4 and TRBJ1-2; 10 bases are a match to TRBD1. The sample comprised CD4+ T cells from PBMCs. The CDR3 nucleotides read TGTGCCAGCAGCCAAGCTCCGGGACAGGGGTCCTATGGCTACACCTTC. The encoded protein is CASSQAPGQGSYGYTF.